This entry lists 32 T cell receptor beta chains sequenced from one sample in a study of identical twins (TCRdb year 2016). Library preparation was by 5' RACE. This sample was sequenced with an Illumina HiSeq 2000. The public reads were reprocessed in TCRdb via fastp at Q25 and MiXCR, keeping in-frame beta chains. Identical CDR3 protein sequences are pooled into one entry, listed with their most common genes and DNA. This sample comprises nearly 900,000 distinct CDR3 sequences, around 12% of them detected only once. Around 1.6% of the sample is held by the ten biggest clonotypes. The data were also submitted as part of a second study, on yellow fever vaccine responses in identical twins.

Source material: PBMCs. These receptors all stem from a woman aged 18-29 years in good health.

CDR3 bases: TGTGCCAGCAGCCAATTTGGTGGACAGGGTGTCTACGAGCAGTACTTC. It encodes CASSQFGGQGVYEQYF. The chain combines TRBV3-1 with TRBJ2-7; the match to TRBD1 covers 8 bases. Germline V CDR1 and CDR2: LGHDT, YNNKEL (reference sequence). The CDR3 sequence is 16 residues long. V lost 2 bases, J lost 3 bases, and 9 bases stayed unmatched.

The V gene is TRBV7-9, the J gene TRBJ2-7; 9 positions match TRBD2. After removal of 2 bases from V and 5 bases from J, the junction contained 10 bases not matched to a gene. CDR3 length equals 16 residues. Germline CDR1 SEHNR, CDR2 FQNEAQ (reference sequence). CDR3 nucleotide sequence: TGTGCCAGCAGCTTACCGTCCGGGACTAGCCTCGACGAGCAGTACTTC. Translating gives CASSLPSGTSLDEQYF.

This clonotype was seen a few times. The chain joins TRBV19 to TRBJ2-1, with TRBD1 matching 7 bases. The ends lost 3 bases at V and 7 bases at J; junction bases unmatched: 9. CDR1 LNHDA and CDR2 SQIVND come from the germline V gene (reference sequence). The CDR3 length is 15 residues. CDR3 bases: TGTGCCAGTAGTATTTGGACAGGTGTTGGTAATGAGCAGTTCTTC. Translating it yields CASSIWTGVGNEQFF.

This clonotype has more than one count but fewer than ten. Without the conserved terminal phenylalanine or tryptophan, this CDR3 likely stems from a read error. V and J are TRBV28 and TRBJ2-6; unclear D gene. Germline values: CDR1 MDHEN, CDR2 SYDVKM. The CDR3 runs to 18 residues. V lost 4 bases and J 2 bases, leaving 18 bases between the germline ends. CDR3 in amino acids: CASSSPQASPPGANVLTS. CDR3 nucleotides: TGTGCCAGCAGTTCCCCGCAGGCCAGCCCCCCTGGGGCCAACGTCCTGACTTCC.

V gene TRBV20-1 combines with J gene TRBJ1-1, with 11 nucleotides matching TRBD1. Germline CDR1 reads DFQATT; CDR2 reads SNEGSKA (reference sequence). V lost 5 bases and J lost 5; bases outside the gene matches: 4. The CDR3 is made up of 13 amino acids. CDR3 DNA sequence: TGCAGTGCTCCCGGGACAGGGGGGACTGAAGCTTTCTTT. This translates into CSAPGTGGTEAFF.

Ten or more counts support this clonotype. V usage is TRBV10-3 and J usage is TRBJ2-7; the D gene is possibly TRBD2 (6 bases). CDR1 ENHRY and CDR2 SYGVKD come from the germline V gene. V was trimmed by 2 bases and J by 6 bases, leaving 8 bases between them. The CDR3 contains 12 residues. The CDR3 nucleotides read TGTGCCATCAGTGAGAAGGGAGGCGAGCAGTACTTC. Translating it yields CAISEKGGEQYF.

J is TRBJ2-7 and V is TRBV6-5; D possibly corresponds to TRBD1 (5 bases). Germline-derived CDR1 and CDR2 are MNHEY and SVGAGI. The CDR3 has 14 amino acids. The germline V and J ends were trimmed by 0 bases and 3 bases, with 9 bases remaining between them. The CDR3 DNA is TGTGCCAGCAGTTACTCAGGGGATGTCTACGAGCAGTACTTC. Translating it yields CASSYSGDVYEQYF.

This clonotype was picked up a small number of times. The rearrangement links TRBV28 to TRBJ1-5, with D hard to call. CDR1 is MDHEN and CDR2 is SYDVKM in the germline V gene. There are 14 residues in the CDR3. V was shortened by 2 bases and J by 7 bases, with 12 bases between the two germline ends. This CDR3 reads CASSLRAGNQPQHF. The CDR3 DNA sequence: TGTGCCAGCAGTTTAAGGGCTGGGAACCAGCCCCAGCATTTT.

The chain joins TRBV7-9 to TRBJ1-1, with D perhaps matching TRBD1 (6 bases). The CDR3 is 12 residues long. Trimming stripped 4 bases from V and 6 bases from J, with 9 bases between. The germline CDR1 and CDR2 sequences are SEHNR and FQNEAQ (reference sequence). The CDR3, as DNA: TGTGCCAGCAGCTATGAGGGGGCTGAAGCTTTCTTT. Translating gives CASSYEGAEAFF. The whole variable domain, filled in from reference TRBV7-9 and TRBJ1-1, reads DTGVSQNPRHKITKRGQNVTFRCDPISEHNRLYWYRQTLGQGPEFLTYFQNEAQLEKSRLLSDRFSAERPKGSFSTLEIQRTEQGDSAMYLCASSYEGAEAFFGQGTRLTVV.

The CDR3 reads CASSFSLGTNTGELFF. In nucleotides, the CDR3 is TGTGCCAGCAGTTTTTCCCTCGGCACGAACACCGGGGAGCTGTTTTTT. The chain has TRBV27 and TRBJ2-2; no clear D. Germline V gives CDR1 MNHEY, CDR2 SMNVEV (reference sequence). Between the trimmed V and J ends, which lost 3 bases and 0 bases, there was a span of 11 bases. The CDR3 sequence is 16 residues long.

This chain links TRBV9 with TRBJ2-1; D remains unclear. Per the germline V gene, CDR1 is SGDLS and CDR2 is YYNGEE. Trimming removed 3 bases at V and 4 bases at J, with 11 bases between. This CDR3 is built from 14 residues. The DNA of the CDR3 is TGTGCCAGCAGCGCCGGAAACACGTACAATGAGCAGTTCTTC. This encodes CASSAGNTYNEQFF.

This chain uses TRBV3-1 with TRBJ2-7; no reliable D call. The germline gives CDR1 LGHDT, CDR2 YNNKEL (reference sequence). V shed 4 bases and J shed 1 base, with 17 bases lying between them. The CDR3 runs to 16 residues. CDR3 sequence (DNA): TGTGCCAGCAGCCCCCTTGAAGGGATAGATTCCTACGAGCAGTACTTC. It is translated as CASSPLEGIDSYEQYF.

This clonotype turned up a few times. The chain uses TRBV2 and TRBJ2-7; D gene uncertain. Germline loops: CDR1 SNHLY, CDR2 FYNNEI. There are 12 residues in the CDR3. Between the trimmed V and J ends, which lost 5 bases and 6 bases, there was a span of 11 bases. This CDR3 reads CASSPVLGEQYV. The CDR3 region has the DNA TGTGCCAGCAGTCCGGTTCTAGGCGAGCAGTACGTC.

The rearrangement joins TRBV20-1 to TRBJ2-1; D is possibly TRBD2 (6 bases). Deletions cut 3 bases from V and 5 bases from J, with 14 bases between. The CDR3 runs 14 residues. The germline CDR1 and CDR2 sequences are DFQATT and SNEGSKA (reference sequence). CDR3 DNA sequence: TGCAGTGCTAGTCTGGCTAGCGACAACAATGAGCAGTTCTTC. This sequence encodes CSASLASDNNEQFF.

In its sample, this clonotype was seen a few times. J is TRBJ2-2 and V is TRBV20-1; TRBD1 matches 7 bases. The CDR3 runs to 15 residues. V was pared by 6 bases and J by 1 base, with 8 bases of the junction left unmatched. The V gene's germline CDR1 is DFQATT and CDR2 SNEGSKA (reference sequence). CDR3 amino acids: CSAARQGMNTGELFF. DNA for the CDR3: TGCAGTGCCGCAAGACAGGGTATGAACACCGGGGAGCTGTTTTTT.

The V and J genes are TRBV4-1 and TRBJ2-7; unclear D gene. Germline V gene lookup returns CDR1 MGHRA and CDR2 YSYEKL. CDR3 length equals 15 residues. Trimming left V 0 bases short and J 0 bases short, with 9 bases between. CDR3 loop: CASSQEPGDSYEQYF. CDR3 in DNA: TGCGCCAGCAGCCAAGAGCCAGGTGACTCCTACGAGCAGTACTTC.

This clonotype was seen more than once but under ten times. CDR3 in amino acids: CASSQNGLAGGTYYNEQFF. CDR3 coding DNA: TGTGCCAGCAGCCAAAACGGACTAGCGGGAGGGACCTACTACAATGAGCAGTTCTTC. The chain joins TRBV4-2 to TRBJ2-1; 15 bases are a match to TRBD2. Germline-derived CDR1 and CDR2 are LGHNA and YNFKEQ. CDR3 length: 19 residues. V gave up 2 bases and J gave up 3 bases; unmatched junction bases: 8.

The sample holds a few counts of this clonotype. The chain has TRBV5-1 and TRBJ1-5, with a tentative D call TRBD1 (6 bases). Germline V gene sequence: CDR1 SGHRS, CDR2 YFSETQ. V was clipped by 4 bases and J by 5 bases, with 16 bases between them. CDR3 length: 15 amino acids. The CDR3 DNA reads as TGCGCCAGCAGCATAAACGCGGGGGCGGATCAGCCCCAGCATTTT. Encoded protein: CASSINAGADQPQHF.

This clonotype was detected only a few times. J is TRBJ2-1 and V is TRBV12-3 or TRBV12-4; 10 bases are a match to TRBD2. The CDR3 runs to 17 residues. Germline trimming cut 1 base from V and 4 bases from J; bases unmatched to any gene: 7. CDR3 sequence: CASSLEVAGGKYNEQFF. CDR3 nucleotide sequence: TGTGCCAGCAGTTTAGAGGTAGCGGGAGGTAAATACAATGAGCAGTTCTTC.

This clonotype was detected only a few times. The gene calls are TRBV20-1 and TRBJ2-7; 9 nucleotides agree with TRBD1. This CDR3 has 15 amino acids. The ends lost 6 bases at V and 3 bases at J; junction bases unmatched: 12. Germline CDR1 is DFQATT and CDR2 is SNEGSKA (reference sequence). CDR3 sequence reads: CSARKYDRGIYEQYF. In DNA, the CDR3 is TGCAGTGCCAGGAAATACGACAGGGGGATCTACGAGCAGTACTTC.

The chain is built from TRBV28 and TRBJ2-1; 12 nucleotides align to TRBD2. Trimming cost V 6 bases and J 8 bases; bases outside gene matches: 11. Germline loops: CDR1 MDHEN, CDR2 SYDVKM. The CDR3 spans 16 residues. The CDR3 sequence is CASSLGLAGGIHEQFF. The CDR3 DNA sequence: TGTGCCAGCAGCCTAGGCCTAGCGGGAGGGATCCATGAGCAGTTCTTC.

This chain connects TRBV14 to TRBJ2-3; TRBD2 is a possible D gene (6 bases). Germline V gene lookup returns CDR1 SGHDN and CDR2 FVKESK. Trimming cost V 1 base and J 8 bases, with 10 bases left between them. There are 13 residues in the CDR3. CDR3 nucleotide sequence: TGTGCCAGCAGCCAAGTACGCGGGGCTACGCAGTATTTT. Protein: CASSQVRGATQYF.

The rearrangement uses TRBV12-3 or TRBV12-4 and TRBJ2-1, with no clear D. CDR3 length equals 12 residues. The V gene lost 5 bases and the J gene lost 9 bases, with 11 bases spanning the gap. The CDR3 loop is CASSPLVGEQFF. The CDR3 DNA reads as TGTGCCAGCAGTCCCCTGGTGGGTGAGCAGTTCTTC.

The rearrangement links TRBV20-1 to TRBJ2-1; 10 bases align to TRBD2. The CDR3 has 15 amino acids. The germline CDR1 and CDR2 sequences are DFQATT and SNEGSKA (reference sequence). The ends lost 6 bases at V and 5 bases at J; junction bases unmatched: 10. CDR3 DNA: TGCAGTGCGTTAAGACTAGCGGGTCTACACAATGAGCAGTTCTTC. It codes for CSALRLAGLHNEQFF.

The V and J genes are TRBV27 and TRBJ1-5; D may be TRBD1 (6 bases). CDR3 size: 14 residues. Trimming removed 4 bases at V and 4 bases at J, with 11 bases between. Germline V lookup: CDR1 MNHEY, CDR2 SMNVEV (reference sequence). DNA of the CDR3: TGTGCCAGCAGTTCCCAGGGGCGGAATCAGCCCCAGCATTTT. Its protein is CASSSQGRNQPQHF.

The DNA for the CDR3 is TGTGCCAGCAGTTGGGACAGGGGTACCTACGAGCAGTACTTC. Amino acids: CASSWDRGTYEQYF. The V gene is TRBV6-5, the J gene TRBJ2-7; TRBD1 aligns across 10 bases. Germline V gene sequence: CDR1 MNHEY, CDR2 SVGAGI. The CDR3 runs to 14 residues. The V gene end was trimmed by 4 bases and the J gene end by 2 bases; junction bases not matched to a gene: 2.

This clonotype has more than one count but fewer than ten. The chain combines TRBV5-5 with TRBJ2-7; D gene uncertain. The V and J ends lost 0 bases and 3 bases respectively, with 13 bases between them. CDR3 length: 15 amino acids. Looked up from germline, CDR1 is SGHKS and CDR2 is YYEKEE (reference sequence). CDR3 DNA: TGTGCCAGCAGCTTGGTTTACTCGAGGAACTACGAGCAGTACTTC. Translated: CASSLVYSRNYEQYF.

This clonotype has only a few counts. The chain is built from TRBV4-1 and TRBJ2-1, with 9 bases aligning to TRBD2. The CDR3 sequence is 16 residues long. J gave up 8 bases and V 4 bases, and 12 bases lay outside the gene matches. Per germline, CDR1 MGHRA and CDR2 YSYEKL. CDR3 in amino acids: CASSLSTSGLGDEQFF. CDR3 DNA: TGCGCCAGCAGCCTATCTACTAGCGGGCTAGGCGATGAGCAGTTCTTC.

For this clonotype: Without the conserved terminal phenylalanine or tryptophan, this CDR3 likely stems from a read error. The chain employs TRBV11-2 and TRBJ1-2, with D tentatively TRBD1 (5 bases). The germline V gene has CDR1 SGHAT and CDR2 FQNNGV. Trimming took off 5 bases at V and 1 base at J, with 11 bases between the two ends. The CDR3 is 14 residues long. The CDR3 region is CASSRGAFNYGYTY. The CDR3 DNA sequence: TGTGCCAGCAGCCGTGGGGCGTTTAACTATGGCTACACCTAC.

The sample holds many counts of this clonotype. J is TRBJ1-2 and V is TRBV7-9, with 7 bases lining up with TRBD1. Germline CDR1 reads SEHNR; CDR2 reads FQNEAQ (reference sequence). Trimming removed 2 bases from V and 3 bases from J; junction bases left unmatched: 6. The CDR3 is 15 amino acids. For the CDR3, the DNA is TGTGCCAGCAGCTTACCCGACAGGGTTGACTATGGCTACACCTTC. It yields the protein CASSLPDRVDYGYTF.

Many counts were recorded for this clonotype. The CDR3 loop is CASSQGTDYEQYV. CDR3 coding DNA: TGTGCCAGCAGCCAGGGGACAGACTACGAGCAGTACGTC. This sequence joins TRBV7-9 and TRBJ2-7; 7 nucleotides line up with TRBD1. Germline loops: CDR1 SEHNR, CDR2 FQNEAQ (reference sequence). This CDR3 contains 13 residues. V shed 5 bases, J shed 3 bases, and the junction held 4 bases outside the gene matches.

The chain has TRBV28 and TRBJ2-5; TRBD1 matches 8 bases. Germline trimming cut 5 bases from V and 2 bases from J; bases unmatched to any gene: 7. The CDR3 covers 15 residues. The germline gives CDR1 MDHEN, CDR2 SYDVKM. Written as DNA, the CDR3 is TGTGCCAGCAGTCGATCCACAGGGGGGCAAGAGACCCAGTACTTC. As protein: CASSRSTGGQETQYF. Based on the CDR3 plus reference TRBV28 and TRBJ2-5, the full variable domain is DVKVTQSSRYLVKRTGEKVFLECVQDMDHENMFWYRQDPGLGLRLIYFSYDVKMKEKGDIPEGYSVSREKKERFSLILESASTNQTSMYLCASSRSTGGQETQYFGPGTRLLVL.